Listed here is a single T cell receptor beta chain. Antigen specificity is unknown. This entry belongs to a study of post-analysis software for immune sequencing data. Prepared libraries of TCR beta cDNA carried unique molecular identifiers. TCRdb passed the PCR reads through MiXCR, listing each CDR3 protein once. The data contain some 690,000 distinct CDR3 sequences, 55% to 70% of them singletons. Notes on the study in general: Among four or five TRBV segments more frequent in patients than controls were TRBV5-6, TRBV5-1 and TRBV20-1. Normalized Chao1 diversity in multiple sclerosis patients fell significantly below that of controls. Same-batch samples co-clustered strongly by F measure.

Trimming removed 3 bases from V and 4 bases from J, with 11 bases in between. This CDR3 has 14 amino acids. Germline loops: CDR1 LGHDT, CDR2 YNNKEL (reference sequence). The rearrangement joins TRBV3-1 to TRBJ2-3, with TRBD1 as a possible D gene (5 bases). The clonotype originates from a girl aged 2 to 9 with multiple sclerosis. What was sequenced was blood. The CDR3: CASSQGRKPDTQYF. CDR3 nucleotides: TGTGCCAGCAGCCAGGGGCGAAAGCCAGATACGCAGTATTTT.